These T cell receptor beta chains were read from a single sample in a study of cytomegalovirus exposure and HLA in healthy donors. Profiled with immunoSEQ multiplex PCR; TCRdb holds only in-frame clones, not every one. The sample lists 180,000 or so clones, approximately 85% occurring once. Sequenced: PBMCs. These receptors were taken from a man younger than 35 in good health and CMV-seropositive. Both conserved end residues are part of each CDR3. A D gene is named only where the DNA matches it firmly. The size entry is marked missing in some rows and otherwise reads once, few, many or a size class.

j_call d_call v_call clone_size cdr3_aa cdr3_nt
TRBJ1-3 NA TRBV27 NA CASSNTRSGNTIYF TGTGCCAGCAGTAACACCCGCTCTGGAAACACCATATATTTT
TRBJ2-2 TRBD1 TRBV2 NA CASLGGPNTGELFF TGTGCCAGCTTAGGGGGCCCGAACACCGGGGAGCTGTTTTTT
TRBJ2-1 TRBD2 TRBV28 NA CACSGGFYNEQFF TGTGCCTGTAGCGGGGGGTTCTACAATGAGCAGTTCTTC
TRBJ2-3 TRBD1 TRBV7-6 NA CASSAGDRDYTDTQYF TGTGCCAGCAGCGCTGGGGACAGAGACTACACAGATACGCAGTATTTT
TRBJ2-7 TRBD2 TRBV5-1 NA CASAGLAANSYEQYF TGCGCCAGCGCGGGTCTAGCGGCGAACTCCTACGAGCAGTACTTC
TRBJ1-4 NA TRBV5-6 NA CASSQFVALWWSKLFF TGTGCCAGCAGCCAATTTGTCGCGCTTTGGTGGAGTAAACTGTTTTTT
TRBJ1-2 TRBD1 TRBV6-1 NA CASSGGTEGFNYGYTF TGTGCCAGCAGTGGCGGGACAGAGGGTTTTAACTATGGCTACACCTTC
TRBJ2-5 TRBD1 TRBV18 NA CASSPPTGNQETQYF TGTGCCAGCTCACCGCCGACAGGGAACCAAGAGACCCAGTACTTC
TRBJ1-2 NA TRBV25-1 NA CASSGPGNYGYTF TGTGCCAGCAGTGGTCCCGGTAACTATGGCTACACCTTC
TRBJ2-2 NA TRBV29-1 NA CSVEFGPGNTGELFF TGCAGCGTTGAATTCGGTCCGGGGAACACCGGGGAGCTGTTTTTT
TRBJ2-7 NA TRBV6-1 NA CASGETHEQYF TGTGCCAGCGGGGAGACCCACGAGCAGTACTTC
TRBJ1-1 TRBD1 TRBV4-2 once CASSPGTDFEAFF TGTGCCAGCAGTCCCGGGACAGATTTCGAAGCTTTCTTT
TRBJ1-1 TRBD1 TRBV5-5 NA CASSLDRGHSEAFF TGTGCCAGCAGCTTGGACAGGGGGCACTCTGAAGCTTTCTTT
TRBJ1-4 NA TRBV9 NA CASSHDTEKLFF TGTGCCAGCAGCCATGACACGGAAAAACTGTTTTTT
TRBJ1-2 TRBD1 TRBV7-9 NA CASSLVGQDNYGYTF TGTGCCAGCAGCTTAGTGGGACAGGACAACTATGGCTACACCTTC
TRBJ2-7 TRBD1 TRBV7-2 few CASSLASGTGTYEQYF TGTGCCAGCAGCTTAGCGTCGGGGACAGGGACCTACGAGCAGTACTTC
TRBJ2-3 TRBD2 TRBV29-1 NA CSVEGTAGGQDTQYF TGCAGCGTTGAGGGGACGGCGGGGGGCCAAGATACGCAGTATTTT
TRBJ1-2 TRBD1 TRBV14 NA CASSQRQGNYGYTF TGTGCCAGCAGCCAGCGACAGGGAAACTATGGCTACACCTTC
TRBJ2-7 TRBD2 TRBV15 NA CATSRGGGSSYEQYF TGTGCCACCAGCAGAGGGGGGGGGAGCTCCTACGAGCAGTACTTC
TRBJ2-4 TRBD1 TRBV7-9 NA CASSRTGQGSAKNIQYF TGTGCCAGCAGTCGTACCGGACAGGGGAGTGCCAAAAACATTCAGTACTTC
TRBJ2-7 TRBD1 TRBV2 NA CASREGTGSYEQYF TGTGCCAGCAGGGAAGGGACAGGATCCTACGAGCAGTACTTC
TRBJ1-4 NA TRBV27 NA CASGSGGQLYEKLFF TGTGCCAGCGGCAGCGGGGGACAACTATATGAAAAACTGTTTTTT
TRBJ2-5 TRBD2 TRBV9 NA CASSVGGSGIQETQYF TGTGCCAGCAGCGTAGGTGGTAGCGGGATACAAGAGACCCAGTACTTC
TRBJ1-4 NA TRBV7-2 NA CASSRDINMRATNEKLFF TGTGCCAGCAGCCGGGACATCAATATGAGGGCAACTAATGAAAAACTGTTTTTT
TRBJ1-1 NA TRBV6-1 NA CASSSYMRSTEAFF TGTGCCAGCAGTTCTTACATGAGGAGCACTGAAGCTTTCTTT
TRBJ1-1 TRBD1 TRBV9 NA CASSVAMQGAEAFF TGTGCCAGCAGCGTAGCTATGCAGGGGGCTGAAGCTTTCTTT